The 7 T cell receptor beta chains listed next were all sequenced from one sample in a study of tissue T cells after allogeneic stem cell transplantation. The time point: mouse harvest day 14 after allogeneic transplant. Mouse grafts combined 10^7 T-cell-depleted bone marrow cells with 10^6 splenic CD5+ T cells. Clones were read by immunoSEQ multiplex PCR, and TCRdb kept only the in-frame ones, dropping some. The table shows a few thousand clones, with around 56% occurring only once. Sequencing was carried out using lymph node tissue. The receptors were gathered from a female BALB/c mouse given C57BL/6 T cells with graft-versus-host disease after an allogeneic hematopoietic cell transplant.

With respect to this clone: The gene symbols are mouse symbols. The read stops 1 residue short of the end of the CDR3; the missing end is completed from the germline J gene. The chain is built from TRBV3 and TRBJ2-7; TRBD2 matches 8 bases. CDR1 is SNHLY and CDR2 is FYNGKV in the germline V gene (reference sequence). J was trimmed by 6 bases and V by 1 base; bases with no gene match: 5. The CDR3 is 14 residues long. CDR3 bases read: TGTGCCAGCAGCTTAGTTTCGGGGGGGCTTGAACAGTAC. Translated, it gives CASSLVSGGLEQY. The full CDR3 reads CASSLVSGGLEQYF.

A word on this clone: Germline and genes here are mouse. The CDR3 goes on 1 residue after the read ends, and that part is filled in from the germline J gene. This chain uses TRBV13-3 with TRBJ1-1, with a tentative D call TRBD1 (6 bases). Between the trimmed V and J ends, which lost 1 base and 3 bases, there was a span of 7 bases. There are 13 residues in the CDR3. Germline lookup yields CDR1 NNHDY and CDR2 SYVADS. The chain's CDR3 is CASSDRGDTEVFF. The sequenced CDR3 bases are TGTGCCAGCAGTGATAGGGGGGACACAGAAGTCTTC.

As to this clone: Here the gene names and germline are mouse. The sequence runs out 1 residue before the end of the CDR3; the remainder is reconstructed from the germline J gene. The chain joins TRBV26 to TRBJ1-1; 8 nucleotides line up with TRBD1. The germline V gene encodes CDR1 KGHPV and CDR2 FQNQEV (reference sequence). This CDR3 comprises 12 residues. V dropped 3 bases and J dropped 6; count of bases not matched to a gene: 0. CDR3 DNA, as far as it was read: TGTGCCAGCAGTCTCAGGGGGCCAGAAGTCTTC. This translates into CASSLRGPEVF. The full CDR3 reads CASSLRGPEVFF.

This clone occurred a few times. Germline and genes: mouse. The read ends 1 residue early relative to the CDR3; the germline J gene fills the gap. This rearrangement joins TRBV13-1 to TRBJ2-1; D is unresolved. There are 11 residues in the CDR3. V lost 4 bases and J 3 bases, leaving 2 bases between the germline ends. CDR1 is NSHNY, CDR2 SYGAGN, per germline. The CDR3 loop reads CASSRYAEQFF. The covered CDR3 bases are TGTGCCAGCAGTCGCTATGCTGAGCAGTTC.

This clone has only a few counts. Germline and genes: mouse. The read comes to an end 1 residue before the CDR3 does, leaving the germline J gene to fill in the end. V and J are TRBV12-1 and TRBJ2-7; 12 bases agree with TRBD2. This CDR3 contains 15 residues. Germline CDR1 reads SGHSN; CDR2 reads HYEKVE. The trim removed 0 bases at V and 2 bases at J, leaving 1 base unmatched. The sequenced part of the CDR3 DNA is TGTGCCAGCTCTCTCGACTGGGGGGGCGCCTATGAACAGTAC. Protein sequence: CASSLDWGGAYEQY. The entire CDR3 is CASSLDWGGAYEQYF.

To note about this clone: Gene labels here are mouse ones. Read data end 1 residue before the CDR3 end; the end is taken from the germline J gene. The V call is TRBV31, the J call TRBJ1-3; 9 nucleotides agree with TRBD1. After removal of 0 bases from V and 2 bases from J, the junction contained 5 bases not matched to a gene. CDR3 length: 16 amino acids. Germline V CDR1 and CDR2: GKSSPN, SITVG. The sequenced part of the CDR3 DNA is TGTGCCTGGAGTCTACCAGGGACAGGGACTGGAAATACGCTCTAT. Protein product: CAWSLPGTGTGNTLY. The full CDR3 reads CAWSLPGTGTGNTLYF.

A remark on this clone: The genes and germline here are from mouse. The read ends 1 residue shy of where the CDR3 ends; the end is completed using the germline J gene. The gene calls are TRBV29 and TRBJ1-1; TRBD1 agrees at 11 bases. This CDR3 is 16 amino acids long. Germline assignment: CDR1 MSHET and CDR2 SYDVDS. V gave up 6 bases and J gave up 1 base; unmatched junction bases: 7. CDR3 DNA, as far as it was read: TGTGCTAGCAGCTCCGGGACAGGGGGAGGGAACACAGAAGTCTTC. This codes for CASSSGTGGGNTEVF. In full, the CDR3 is CASSSGTGGGNTEVFF.